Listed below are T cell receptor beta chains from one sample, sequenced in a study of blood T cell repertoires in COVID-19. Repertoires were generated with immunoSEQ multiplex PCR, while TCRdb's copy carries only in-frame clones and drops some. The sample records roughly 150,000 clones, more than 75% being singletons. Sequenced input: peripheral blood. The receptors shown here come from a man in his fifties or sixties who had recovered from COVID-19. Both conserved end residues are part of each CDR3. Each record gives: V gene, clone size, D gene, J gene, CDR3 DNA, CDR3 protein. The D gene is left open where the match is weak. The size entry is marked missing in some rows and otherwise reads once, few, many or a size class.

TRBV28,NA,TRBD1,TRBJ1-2,TGTGCCAGCAGTTTAGGGACAGGGAGTGGTGGCTACACCTTC,CASSLGTGSGGYTF
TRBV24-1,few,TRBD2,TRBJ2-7,TGTGCCCCGATGCGGGGGGCACTGTCCTACGAGCAGTACTTC,CAPMRGALSYEQYF
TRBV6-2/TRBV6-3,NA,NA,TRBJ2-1,TGTGCCAGCAGCACTCTCAATGAGCAGTTCTTC,CASSTLNEQFF
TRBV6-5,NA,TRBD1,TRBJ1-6,TGTGCCAGCAGTTTCGATGGACAGGGCCCCTCACCCCTCCACTTT,CASSFDGQGPSPLHF
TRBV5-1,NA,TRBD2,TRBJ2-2,TGCGCCAGCAGCTCGGGACTAGCTACAACAAGGGGCACCGGGGAGCTGTTTTTT,CASSSGLATTRGTGELFF
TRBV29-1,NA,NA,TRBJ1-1,TGCAGCGCGGGGGGACTCGTCGGTGAAGCTTTCTTT,CSAGGLVGEAFF
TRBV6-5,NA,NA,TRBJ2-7,TGTGCCAGCAGTTTTGCGGGACTCTCGGAGGACGAGCAGTACTTC,CASSFAGLSEDEQYF
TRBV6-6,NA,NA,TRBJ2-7,TGTGCCAGCCTACGGGACACTTTCTCCTACGAGCAGTACTTC,CASLRDTFSYEQYF
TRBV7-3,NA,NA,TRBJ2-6,TGTGCCAGCAGCTTGCAGGGACTTATAGGGGCCAACGTCCTGACTTTC,CASSLQGLIGANVLTF
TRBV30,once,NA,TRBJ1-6,TGTGCCTGGACCCTCGCGGGCCCCGGTCCCCTCCACTTT,CAWTLAGPGPLHF
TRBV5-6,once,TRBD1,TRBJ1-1,TGTGCCAGCAGCTTTCGGTCCCGACAGGGAAACACTGAAGCTTTCTTT,CASSFRSRQGNTEAFF